This is a list of T cell receptor beta chains from one sample in a study of T cell responses to AZD1222 COVID-19 vaccine. Sequencing used immunoSEQ multiplex PCR; TCRdb keeps in-frame clones, though not all of them. The sample contains about 120,000 clones, 93% of which appear only once. Source: peripheral blood, taken 28 days after the second AZD1222 dose. The receptors shown here come from an adult who received the AZD1222 COVID-19 vaccine. Both conserved end residues are part of each CDR3. Fields, in order: V gene, J gene, clone size, D gene, CDR3 DNA, CDR3 protein. D genes are given only for firm matches. Not all rows give a size; the values are once, few, many and, for expanded clones, a class.

TRBV2	TRBJ2-3	NA	TRBD1	TGTGCCAGCAGTGAGGGACAGGGGGCGGGGGATACGCAGTATTTT	CASSEGQGAGDTQYF
TRBV7-8	TRBJ1-1	NA	TRBD1	TGTGCCAGCAGTTCAGGACAGGGGCACACTGAAGCTTTCTTT	CASSSGQGHTEAFF
TRBV4-3	TRBJ1-2	NA	NA	TGCGCCAGCAGCCAAGGGGCCTCTAACTATGGCTACACCTTC	CASSQGASNYGYTF
TRBV19	TRBJ1-2	NA	NA	TGTGCCAGTAGTGGCCGCTGGGGCTACACCTTC	CASSGRWGYTF
TRBV11-2	TRBJ1-3	NA	TRBD1	TGTGCCAGCAGCTCGCAGGGGGCTGGAAACACCATATATTTT	CASSSQGAGNTIYF
TRBV10-3	TRBJ2-7	NA	NA	TGTGCCATTGGGACCGGGACCTCCTACGAGCAGTACTTC	CAIGTGTSYEQYF
TRBV11-2	TRBJ2-4	NA	NA	TGTGCCAGCAGCGCCAGGTTATCAAGAGAAAACATTCAGTACTTC	CASSARLSRENIQYF
TRBV7-2	TRBJ2-1	NA	TRBD1	TGTGCCAGCAGCCCCCAGGGGGCCGCTGGGCTAGGTGTATACAATGAGCAGTTCTTC	CASSPQGAAGLGVYNEQFF
TRBV6-5	TRBJ1-6	NA	NA	TGTGCCAGCAGCCAGGGGAGCTCCTATAATTCACCCCTCCACTTT	CASSQGSSYNSPLHF
TRBV29-1	TRBJ2-7	NA	NA	TGCAGCGTTGACATACCGGGAATCTCCTACGAGCAGTACTTC	CSVDIPGISYEQYF
TRBV30	TRBJ2-1	few	TRBD2	TGTGCCTGGACCTTGGGGTTAGCGGGGAACTACAATGAGCAGTTCTTC	CAWTLGLAGNYNEQFF
TRBV4-1	TRBJ2-3	few	TRBD2	TGCGCCAGCAGCCAAGATAGGACTAGCGAAGGGTCGGATACGCAGTATTTT	CASSQDRTSEGSDTQYF
TRBV14	TRBJ2-3	NA	NA	TGTGCCAGCAGCATTTCCCGGGGGAAGTCTAGCACAGATACGCAGTATTTT	CASSISRGKSSTDTQYF
TRBV4-2	TRBJ1-6	NA	NA	TGTGCCAGCAGCCAAGTTAGGGACGGCTTAGTCTCCGATTCACCCCTCCACTTT	CASSQVRDGLVSDSPLHF
TRBV6-5	TRBJ1-4	NA	TRBD1	TGTGCCAGCAGCCTACAGGGGGCAGGCGAAAAACTGTTTTTT	CASSLQGAGEKLFF
TRBV9	TRBJ2-3	NA	NA	TGTGCCAGCACACCAATAGCGGTCACGTTTGATACGCAGTATTTT	CASTPIAVTFDTQYF
TRBV2	TRBJ2-3	NA	NA	TGTGCCAGCCTCATTTTATCAGATACGCAGTATTTT	CASLILSDTQYF
TRBV18	TRBJ2-3	NA	NA	TGTGCCAGCTCACCACAGGGATCTAGCACAGATACGCAGTATTTT	CASSPQGSSTDTQYF
TRBV7-9	TRBJ1-1	NA	NA	TGTGCCAGCAGCCCCCTGATCGGGGGTAGGGAAGCTTTCTTT	CASSPLIGGREAFF
TRBV9	TRBJ1-1	NA	NA	TGTGCCAGCAGCGTAGGTAGCTACACTGAAGCTTTCTTT	CASSVGSYTEAFF
TRBV19	TRBJ2-1	NA	TRBD2	TGTGCCAGTAGTACCTCCCATGCTCTAGCGGCGAGGGACAATGAGCAGTTCTTC	CASSTSHALAARDNEQFF
TRBV5-3	TRBJ2-7	NA	TRBD1	TGTGCCAGAAGCCTCCGGACAGGGGACAGTAAAGAGCAGTACTTC	CARSLRTGDSKEQYF
TRBV4-2	TRBJ2-7	NA	TRBD2	TGTGCCAGCAGCCAAGATCCTAGCGGGGGTAATAAGCAGTACTTC	CASSQDPSGGNKQYF
TRBV6-6	TRBJ1-1	NA	NA	TGTGCCAGCAGTTACCGCCCGGGGGACACTGAAGCTTTCTTT	CASSYRPGDTEAFF
TRBV6-5	TRBJ1-2	NA	NA	TGTGCCAGCAGCCCAAACCGCCCTTATGGCTACACCTTC	CASSPNRPYGYTF
TRBV5-1	TRBJ1-2	NA	TRBD1	TGCGCCAGCAGGCCTACAGGGGACTATGGCTACACCTTC	CASRPTGDYGYTF
TRBV2	TRBJ2-1	NA	NA	TGTGCCACCCACGGCGATGCGGGGTTATACAATGAGCAGTTCTTC	CATHGDAGLYNEQFF
TRBV5-4	TRBJ2-5	NA	TRBD1	TGTGCCAGCAGTTCCGGGACAGTGACGTACCAAGAGACCCAGTACTTC	CASSSGTVTYQETQYF
TRBV30	TRBJ1-1	NA	NA	TGTGCGGGGGGATTTCTCGATGAAGCTTTCTTT	CAGGFLDEAFF
TRBV29-1	TRBJ1-2	NA	TRBD1	TGCAGCGATTTAACAGGGGAGGGCTACACCTTC	CSDLTGEGYTF
TRBV3-1/TRBV3-2	TRBJ2-3	NA	TRBD2	TGTGCCAGCAGCCAAGATTCGGGACTAGCTGGGGATACGCAGTATTTT	CASSQDSGLAGDTQYF
TRBV18	TRBJ1-5	NA	NA	TGTGCCAGCTCTTACAGTAGCAATCAGCCCCAGCATTTT	CASSYSSNQPQHF
TRBV7-8	TRBJ1-2	NA	NA	TGTGCCAGCAGCTTATGGGGGGGTTTTAACTATGGCTACACCTTC	CASSLWGGFNYGYTF
TRBV27	TRBJ1-2	NA	NA	TGTGCCAGCAGTGGGGACGCCGACTCCGGTGGCTACACCTTC	CASSGDADSGGYTF
TRBV13	TRBJ1-2	NA	NA	TGTGCCAGCAGCTCGACCAGCGGCTATGGCTACACCTTC	CASSSTSGYGYTF
TRBV6-1	TRBJ2-5	NA	TRBD1	TGTGCCAGCAGTGAAATAAAAGGGGGCCTGGAGACCCAGTACTTC	CASSEIKGGLETQYF
TRBV15	TRBJ2-7	NA	TRBD2	TGTGCCACCAGGGGGACTAGCGGGAGGTACGAGCAGTACTTC	CATRGTSGRYEQYF
TRBV2	TRBJ2-3	NA	TRBD2	TGTGCCAGCAGCGAGAACGGGGGGGCCCAGGATACGCAGTATTTT	CASSENGGAQDTQYF
TRBV6-5	TRBJ1-5	NA	NA	TGTGCCAGCGGGCCAGGAATTAGCAATCAGCCCCAGCATTTT	CASGPGISNQPQHF
TRBV9	TRBJ2-5	NA	NA	TGTGCCAGCAGCGTCGGGGCTCCAGAGACCCAGTACTTC	CASSVGAPETQYF
TRBV5-4	TRBJ2-7	NA	TRBD1	TGTGCCAGCAGCCCTCGGGACAGGGTAGAGCAGTACTTC	CASSPRDRVEQYF
TRBV7-2	TRBJ2-5	NA	NA	TGTGCCAGCAGGCGTGGGAGGATAGAGACCCAGTACTTC	CASRRGRIETQYF
TRBV6-2/TRBV6-3	TRBJ2-7	few	NA	TGTGCCAGCAGTTACGATGCGGGAACCTCCTACGAGCAGTACTTC	CASSYDAGTSYEQYF
TRBV7-2	TRBJ2-3	NA	NA	TGTGCCAGCAGCCTCGGAGGGGCGCGGGGAGATACGCAGTATTTT	CASSLGGARGDTQYF
TRBV7-6	TRBJ2-1	NA	TRBD2	TGTGCCAGCAGCTTAAAAGTAGGGACTAGCGGGATCAGGGGTGAGCAGTTCTTC	CASSLKVGTSGIRGEQFF
TRBV27	TRBJ1-2	NA	TRBD1	TGTGCCAGCGGCCAGCTGAGGGGACAGGGGGGCTATGGCTACACCTTC	CASGQLRGQGGYGYTF
TRBV10-3	TRBJ1-4	NA	NA	TGTGCCATCAGTGAGCAGGGGACTAATGAAAAACTGTTTTTT	CAISEQGTNEKLFF
TRBV2	TRBJ2-2	NA	NA	TGTGCCAGCAGGAACACCGGGGAGCTGTTTTTT	CASRNTGELFF
TRBV7-2	TRBJ1-1	NA	NA	TGTGCCAGCAGCTTAGTAGGTCAATGGCATACTGAAGCTTTCTTT	CASSLVGQWHTEAFF
TRBV4-3	TRBJ1-6	NA	NA	TGCGCCAGCAGCGGGAAAACCTATAATTCACCCCTCCACTTT	CASSGKTYNSPLHF
TRBV12-3/TRBV12-4	TRBJ2-7	NA	TRBD1	TGTGCCAGCAGCTTTTTACTACAGGGGAGGCAGTACTTC	CASSFLLQGRQYF
TRBV28	TRBJ1-3	NA	TRBD1	TGTGCCACGGACAGGGGGCTGGGTGGAAACACCATATATTTT	CATDRGLGGNTIYF
TRBV5-4	TRBJ2-7	NA	NA	TGTGCCAGCAGCTTCGGGAACGAGCAGTACTTC	CASSFGNEQYF
TRBV6-2/TRBV6-3	TRBJ1-2	NA	TRBD1	TGTGCCAGCAGTTACCAAGGACAGGGGAAGGCTGGCTACACCTTC	CASSYQGQGKAGYTF
TRBV7-2	TRBJ1-5	NA	TRBD1	TGTGCCAGCAGCTTGGGGGGGACAGGGGTGCTGACGCAGCCCCAGCATTTT	CASSLGGTGVLTQPQHF
TRBV30	TRBJ1-4	once	TRBD1	TGTGCCTGGACTCTTGCCTGGACAGGGAATGAAAAACTGTTTTTT	CAWTLAWTGNEKLFF
TRBV7-9	TRBJ2-7	NA	TRBD2	TGTGCCAGCAGCTCGCAGGGACTAGCGGGAGACGAGCAGTACTTC	CASSSQGLAGDEQYF
TRBV3-1/TRBV3-2	TRBJ2-5	NA	TRBD2	TGTGCCAGCAGCCAAGATAAGGGCGGACTAGCGGGGGAAGAGACCCAGTACTTC	CASSQDKGGLAGEETQYF
TRBV9	TRBJ1-1	NA	NA	TGTGCCAGCAGCGTAGCTACCCACACTGAAGCTTTCTTT	CASSVATHTEAFF